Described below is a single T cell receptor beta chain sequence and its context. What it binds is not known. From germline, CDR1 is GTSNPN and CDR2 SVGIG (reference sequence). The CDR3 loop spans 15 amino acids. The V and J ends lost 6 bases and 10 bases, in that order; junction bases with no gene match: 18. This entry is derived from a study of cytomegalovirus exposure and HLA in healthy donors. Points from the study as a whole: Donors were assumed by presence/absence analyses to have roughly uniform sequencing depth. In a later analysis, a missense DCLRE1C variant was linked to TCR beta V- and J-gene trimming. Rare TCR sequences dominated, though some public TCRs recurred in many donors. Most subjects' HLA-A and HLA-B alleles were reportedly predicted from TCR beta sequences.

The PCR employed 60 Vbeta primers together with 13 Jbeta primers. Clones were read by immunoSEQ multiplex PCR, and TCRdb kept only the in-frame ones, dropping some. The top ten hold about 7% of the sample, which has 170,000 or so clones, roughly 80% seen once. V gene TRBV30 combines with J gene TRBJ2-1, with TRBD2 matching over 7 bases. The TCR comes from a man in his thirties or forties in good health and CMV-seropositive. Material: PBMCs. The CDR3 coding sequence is TGTGCCTGCACCCAAGCCGCCCGATGGGGGGGGGAGCAGTTCTTC. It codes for CACTQAARWGGEQFF.